The 28 T cell receptor beta chains below come from one sample, sequenced in a study of T cell repertoires in cytomegalovirus infection. TCRdb fed the reads into MiXCR, producing one record per CDR3 protein. The sample includes about 440,000 distinct CDR3 sequences, 30% to 40% of them seen just once. Sequencing was carried out using PBMCs. The source is a human donor in good health (CMV status not recorded). Some clones in this sample may be carry-over from other donors' samples.

About this clonotype itself: This is likely a read error, given that the CDR3 carries no conserved phenylalanine or tryptophan at its end. The genes are TRBV19 and TRBJ1-5; perhaps TRBD1 as D (5 bases). Looked up from germline, CDR1 is LNHDA and CDR2 is SQIVND (reference sequence). Trimming removed 6 bases at V and 0 bases at J, with 15 bases between. The CDR3 sequence is 16 residues long. The CDR3 nucleotides read TGTGCCAGTAGGTTTGGGGGTGGCCGTAGCAATCAGCCCCAGCATTGT. Encoded protein: CASRFGGGRSNQPQHC.

The gene calls are TRBV3-1 and TRBJ2-5; the match to TRBD1 covers 10 bases. Germline V gene data show CDR1 as LGHDT and CDR2 as YNNKEL (reference sequence). V shed 5 bases and J 6 bases; nucleotides not matched to a gene: 9. This CDR3 has 15 amino acids. As DNA, the CDR3 is TGTGCCAGCAGCAATAGAGACAGGGGGCGGCAGACCCAGTACTTC. Its protein product is CASSNRDRGRQTQYF.

V gene TRBV7-3 combines with J gene TRBJ2-3; a weak D match, TRBD2 (5 bases). Germline CDR1 is SGHTA and CDR2 is FQGTGA. The length of the CDR3 is 16 residues. V lost 0 bases and J 1 base, leaving 11 bases between the germline ends. The CDR3: CASSLTGSGGTDTQYF. CDR3 DNA: TGTGCCAGCAGCTTAACAGGATCCGGGGGCACAGATACGCAGTATTTT.

The sample holds many counts of this clonotype. The gene calls are TRBV7-8 and TRBJ2-4, with 8 bases aligning to TRBD1. Germline V gene data show CDR1 as SGHVS and CDR2 as FQNEAQ. The CDR3 consists of 18 residues. V dropped 3 bases and J dropped 3; count of bases not matched to a gene: 13. CDR3 DNA: TGTGCCAGCAGCTTTGGGGCAGGGGGCAGGAAGGTCAAAAACATTCAGTACTTC. Translating gives CASSFGAGGRKVKNIQYF.

The V and J genes are TRBV15 and TRBJ2-7; D call uncertain. CDR3 length equals 13 residues. Looked up from germline, CDR1 is LNHNV and CDR2 is YYDKDF (reference sequence). V was clipped by 5 bases and J by 0 bases, with 8 bases between them. The CDR3 loop reads CATSGQDSYEQYF. The CDR3 DNA reads TGTGCCACCAGCGGCCAGGACTCCTACGAGCAGTACTTC.

The chain joins TRBV6-2 or TRBV6-3 to TRBJ1-5; D gene uncertain. V lost 7 bases, J lost 4 bases, and 11 bases lay in between. The CDR3 has 13 amino acids. CDR1 and CDR2 from the germline V gene are MNHEY and SVGEGT. The CDR3 coding sequence is TGTGCCAGCAACGGGGTAACTAATCAGCCCCAGCATTTT. Residues: CASNGVTNQPQHF.

The V and J genes are TRBV7-4 and TRBJ1-1; D is unresolved. Germline loops: CDR1 SGHVT, CDR2 SQSDAQ. Trimming left V 4 bases short and J 1 base short, with 13 bases between. The CDR3 is made up of 15 amino acids. The CDR3 loop reads CASSSDWQGNTEAFF. The CDR3 DNA is TGTGCCAGCAGCTCCGACTGGCAAGGGAACACTGAAGCTTTCTTT.

This clonotype was picked up many times. This chain uses TRBV7-2 with TRBJ1-5; D is uncertain. The CDR3 length is 15 residues. Trimming pared 7 bases from V and 1 base from J, leaving 14 bases between. Germline V gene data show CDR1 as SGHTA and CDR2 as FQGNSA. CDR3 nucleotide sequence: TGTGCCAGCACCTTCCTAGGTGGAAGCAATCAGCCCCAGCATTTT. Translating it yields CASTFLGGSNQPQHF.

This clonotype was seen many times. The genes are TRBV7-2 and TRBJ1-5; tentative D call: TRBD1 (6 bases). This CDR3 has 15 amino acids. The V end lost 7 bases, the J end lost 3 bases, and 16 bases lay between the germline ends. CDR1 is SGHTA, CDR2 FQGNSA, per germline. This CDR3 is CASTTIGGANQPQHF. In DNA form, the CDR3 reads TGTGCCAGCACCACCATTGGGGGGGCCAATCAGCCCCAGCATTTT.

This clonotype was detected ten times or more. J is TRBJ2-4 and V is TRBV7-2; D remains unclear. Germline V gene sequence: CDR1 SGHTA, CDR2 FQGNSA. The CDR3 contains 15 residues. V shed 0 bases and J shed 0 bases, with 6 bases lying between them. The CDR3 DNA sequence: TGTGCCAGCAGCTTAGCTGGTCTAGCCAAAAACATTCAGTACTTC. It specifies CASSLAGLAKNIQYF. Supplemented by reference TRBV7-2 and TRBJ2-4, the full variable domain reads GAGVSQSPSNKVTEKGKDVELRCDPISGHTALYWYRQSLGQGLEFLIYFQGNSAPDKSGLPSDRFSAERTGGSVSTLTIQRTQQEDSAVYLCASSLAGLAKNIQYFGAGTRLSVL.

Here the CDR3 reads CASKTEQGNTEAFF. The CDR3 nucleotides read TGTGCCAGCAAGACGGAACAGGGGAACACTGAAGCTTTCTTT. The chain links TRBV12-3 or TRBV12-4 to TRBJ1-1; the D gene is possibly TRBD1 (6 bases). Trimming shortened V by 7 bases and J by 1 base, and 13 bases separated the two germline ends. The CDR3 is made up of 14 amino acids.

This clonotype came up many times. V gene TRBV7-2 combines with J gene TRBJ2-1, with TRBD2 as a possible D gene (6 bases). The CDR3 extends over 16 amino acids. Germline V gives CDR1 SGHTA, CDR2 FQGNSA. Trimming shortened V by 4 bases and J by 0 bases, and 13 bases separated the two germline ends. The CDR3 nucleotides read TGTGCCAGCAGCTCCCTAGCGAGCTACTCCTACAATGAGCAGTTCTTC. Translated, it gives CASSSLASYSYNEQFF.

This clonotype has only a few counts. V is TRBV7-6 and J is TRBJ2-3, with 9 nucleotides matching TRBD2. The junction had 4 bases not matched to a gene; V was cut back by 3 bases and J by 6 bases. The length of the CDR3 is 14 residues. Germline V gene sequence: CDR1 SGHVS, CDR2 FNYEAQ. The CDR3 protein is CASSLSGGPDTQYF. In DNA, the CDR3 is TGTGCCAGCAGCTTGAGCGGGGGGCCTGATACGCAGTATTTT.

This clonotype was detected only a few times. This sequence joins TRBV7-8 and TRBJ1-5, with D possibly being TRBD1 (5 bases). The V end was cut by 4 bases, the J end by 3 bases, with 10 bases between. This CDR3 comprises 14 residues. Germline lookup yields CDR1 SGHVS and CDR2 FQNEAQ. The CDR3 region is CASSWGPTNQPQHF. CDR3 nucleotide sequence: TGTGCCAGCAGCTGGGGACCTACCAATCAGCCCCAGCATTTT.

This clonotype was observed many times. The chain employs TRBV28 and TRBJ2-1; TRBD2 matches 7 bases. With 2 bases clipped from V and 7 bases from J, the junction kept 5 bases outside the gene matches. The CDR3 contains 14 residues. Germline lookup yields CDR1 MDHEN and CDR2 SYDVKM. The CDR3: CASSLPGGLNEQFF. For the CDR3, the DNA is TGTGCCAGCAGTTTACCGGGGGGACTTAATGAGCAGTTCTTC.

This clonotype turned up a few times. The chain carries TRBV19 and TRBJ2-7, with D perhaps matching TRBD1 (6 bases). The germline V gene has CDR1 LNHDA and CDR2 SQIVND (reference sequence). This CDR3 comprises 15 residues. V dropped 2 bases and J dropped 3 bases, with 14 bases sitting between them. In DNA form, the CDR3 reads TGTGCCAGTAGTATACGAGGGGGTGGGGGCTACGAGCAGTACTTC. Its translation: CASSIRGGGGYEQYF.

This clonotype has only a few counts. The chain is built from TRBV25-1 and TRBJ1-3, with D tentatively TRBD1 (5 bases). Germline values: CDR1 MGHDK, CDR2 SYGVNS. The V end was cut by 4 bases, the J end by 3 bases, with 16 bases between. The CDR3 totals 16 residues. The CDR3 nucleotides are TGTGCCAGCAGTGCCATAGGGACGGGGCGTGGAAACACCATATATTTT. Amino acid sequence: CASSAIGTGRGNTIYF. Filled out from reference TRBV25-1 and TRBJ1-3, the complete variable domain reads EADIYQTPRYLVIGTGKKITLECSQTMGHDKMYWYQQDPGMELHLIHYSYGVNSTEKGDLSSESTVSRIRTEHFPLTLESARPSHTSQYLCASSAIGTGRGNTIYFGEGSWLTVV.

The rearrangement joins TRBV28 to TRBJ2-7; TRBD2 might be the D (6 bases). The CDR3 is 14 amino acids. The germline V gene has CDR1 MDHEN and CDR2 SYDVKM. V was shortened by 5 bases and J by 3 bases, with 14 bases between the two germline ends. In nucleotides, the CDR3 is TGTGCCAGCAGTGCCCTCATGGGGGGCTACGAGCAGTACTTC. Protein sequence: CASSALMGGYEQYF. The full variable domain, its missing parts supplied by reference TRBV28 and TRBJ2-7, is DVKVTQSSRYLVKRTGEKVFLECVQDMDHENMFWYRQDPGLGLRLIYFSYDVKMKEKGDIPEGYSVSREKKERFSLILESASTNQTSMYLCASSALMGGYEQYFGPGTRLTVT.

The V call is TRBV28, the J call TRBJ2-1; 7 nucleotides line up with TRBD2. The J segment lost 4 bases and the V segment lost 7 bases, leaving 4 bases of the junction unmatched. Looked up from germline, CDR1 is MDHEN and CDR2 is SYDVKM. This CDR3 has 13 residues. The CDR3 bases are TGTGCCAGCATTCCCGGGGGGTACAATGAGCAGTTCTTC. Its protein product is CASIPGGYNEQFF.

This clonotype was observed a few times. This sequence joins TRBV20-1 and TRBJ1-4; 7 nucleotides agree with TRBD1. V lost 4 bases, J lost 4 bases, and 6 bases stayed unmatched. Germline V gives CDR1 DFQATT, CDR2 SNEGSKA (reference sequence). The CDR3 sequence is 14 residues long. For the CDR3, the DNA is TGCAGTGCTATTTCCCGGGACAGTAATGAAAAACTGTTTTTT. Translating it yields CSAISRDSNEKLFF.

J is TRBJ2-7 and V is TRBV29-1, with D maybe TRBD1 (6 bases). Between the trimmed V and J ends, which lost 4 bases and 0 bases, there was a span of 13 bases. CDR3 length: 14 residues. CDR1 and CDR2 (germline): SQVTM, ANQGSEA. The CDR3 bases are TGCAGCGTTGGAAGGGCAGGGGACTCCTACGAGCAGTACTTC. It encodes CSVGRAGDSYEQYF.

V usage is TRBV6-1 and J usage is TRBJ2-3; 8 positions match TRBD2. The V gene end was trimmed by 2 bases and the J gene end by 7 bases; junction bases not matched to a gene: 11. Germline CDR1 is MNHNS and CDR2 is SASEGT. The CDR3 loop spans 16 amino acids. The CDR3 loop reads CASSERPGGLVNTQYF. The CDR3 nucleotides read TGTGCCAGCAGTGAAAGGCCGGGGGGGCTGGTGAATACGCAGTATTTT.

The chain carries TRBV12-3 or TRBV12-4 and TRBJ1-2, with TRBD1 matching over 7 bases. This CDR3 comprises 18 residues. The trim removed 7 bases at V and 6 bases at J, leaving 23 bases unmatched. DNA for the CDR3: TGTGCCAGCACCTCCAGGGGGTCCCAGAGCAAACTATCTGATGGCTACACCTTC. Translated: CASTSRGSQSKLSDGYTF.

This chain connects TRBV2 to TRBJ2-7; D unclear. Germline lookup yields CDR1 SNHLY and CDR2 FYNNEI. The V end lost 2 bases, the J end lost 2 bases, and 16 bases lay between the germline ends. The CDR3 runs 16 residues. In DNA, the CDR3 is TGTGCCAGCAGTGAAAACCCGGAGAAGGTCACCTACGAGCAGTACTTC. Translated: CASSENPEKVTYEQYF. The entire variable domain, with the rest obtained from reference TRBV2 and TRBJ2-7, is as follows: EPEVTQTPSHQVTQMGQEVILRCVPISNHLYFYWYRQILGQKVEFLVSFYNNEISEKSEIFDDQFSVERPDGSNFTLKIRSTKLEDSAMYFCASSENPEKVTYEQYFGPGTRLTVT.

At least ten counts were recorded for this clonotype. This chain links TRBV7-2 with TRBJ2-5; 7 bases agree with TRBD1. V dropped 5 bases and J dropped 3; count of bases not matched to a gene: 9. Germline V gives CDR1 SGHTA, CDR2 FQGNSA. The CDR3 has 15 amino acids. The DNA for the CDR3 is TGTGCCAGCAGCCCACAGGGGATAAGGGAAGAGACCCAGTACTTC. It yields the protein CASSPQGIREETQYF.

CDR3 in DNA: TGTGCCAGCTCACCACAACAGGGAGTCAGCCACGAGCAGTACTTC. Its translation: CASSPQQGVSHEQYF. This chain uses TRBV18 with TRBJ2-7; D perhaps matches TRBD1 (6 bases). The V gene's germline CDR1 is KGHSH and CDR2 LQKENI. Trimming pared 1 base from V and 5 bases from J, leaving 15 bases between. The CDR3 contains 15 residues.

The chain has TRBV15 and TRBJ2-3, with 11 bases identical to TRBD2. The germline gives CDR1 LNHNV, CDR2 YYDKDF (reference sequence). The CDR3 sequence is 16 residues long. The ends lost 5 bases at V and 2 bases at J; junction bases unmatched: 6. The chain's CDR3 is CATSGRLAGLTDTQYF. Here the CDR3 DNA reads TGTGCCACCAGCGGCCGACTAGCGGGGCTCACAGATACGCAGTATTTT.

As DNA, the CDR3 is TGTGCCAGCAGCCTAATAGCGGGGGGCCCCGCGGGAAATACGCAGTATTTT. This encodes CASSLIAGGPAGNTQYF. V and J are TRBV14 and TRBJ2-3, with 10 bases aligning to TRBD2. The germline V gene has CDR1 SGHDN and CDR2 FVKESK. CDR3 length equals 17 residues. Unmatched junction bases numbered 14, after V lost 4 bases and J lost 7 bases.